The T cell receptor (delta chain) under discussion was sequenced for a study of γδ T cells in repeated Plasmodium falciparum infection. TCRdb redid clone calling on the multiplex PCR reads using CATT. Among tens of thousands of delta-chain clones listed, more than 0.85% were seen once. The CDR3 is 18 amino acids. Germline CDR1 and CDR2: TSWWSYY and QGS. Vgamma9/Vdelta2+ and Vdelta2-negative gammadelta T cells were flow-sorted from PBMC for bulk sequencing. Notes on this clone: The protein TCRdb lists belongs to a much larger clone and differs from this DNA's translation at residue 14, which points to a read error; the protein shown is made from the DNA.

The TCR originated in a pool of human donors (malaria-infected and uninfected, not separated). Sequenced input: gamma-delta T cells from blood. The chain combines TRDV1 with TRDJ1; 8 bases match TRDD3. TCRdb lists no J gene, so it was determined here by aligning the DNA to germline. CDR3 bases: TGTGCTCTTGGGGCCATTCCCCTGGGGATACCTTACACCGGTAAACTCATCTTT. Its protein product is CALGAIPLGIPYTGKLIF.